One sample yielded the 7 T cell receptor beta chains listed below, sequenced in a study of cytomegalovirus exposure and HLA in healthy donors. PCR involved 60 Vbeta and 13 Jbeta primers. TCRdb's copy holds only in-frame clones and misses some; the assay was immunoSEQ multiplex PCR. The table has roughly 150,000 clones, 65% to 90% seen once; the top ten hold under 7.5%. Sequencing was done on a sample of PBMCs. Source of these receptors: a woman aged 45-60 years in good health and CMV-seropositive.

This clone has more than one count but fewer than ten. The chain links TRBV6-5 to TRBJ1-4; D possibly corresponds to TRBD1 (5 bases). The V and J ends lost 2 bases and 2 bases respectively, with 9 bases between them. Germline lookup yields CDR1 MNHEY and CDR2 SVGAGI. The CDR3 contains 15 residues. CDR3 sequence (DNA): TGTGCCAGCAGTTACGGAGGGGCGACTAATGAAAAACTGTTTTTT. Amino acid sequence: CASSYGGATNEKLFF.

This chain links TRBV5-5 with TRBJ2-1, with 12 bases aligning to TRBD2. CDR3 length: 15 amino acids. CDR1 is SGHKS and CDR2 is YYEKEE in the germline V gene (reference sequence). V was clipped by 4 bases and J by 4 bases; unmatched bases: 3. The DNA for the CDR3 is TGTGCCAGCAGCGTAGGACTAGCGGGGTACAATGAGCAGTTCTTC. Its translation is CASSVGLAGYNEQFF.

CDR3 bases: TGTGCCAGCAGCTTATATGCCTCCGGGACACCAAACTATGGCTACACCTTC. It translates to CASSLYASGTPNYGYTF. J is TRBJ1-2 and V is TRBV7-2, with D tentatively TRBD1 (6 bases). The CDR3 is 17 amino acids. Germline-derived CDR1 and CDR2 are SGHTA and FQGNSA. V dropped 2 bases and J dropped 2 bases, with 18 bases sitting between them.

The chain has TRBV10-2 and TRBJ1-5, with D possibly matching TRBD1 (6 bases). This CDR3 region has 15 residues. Germline V CDR1 and CDR2: WSHSY, SAAADI. Trimming removed 7 bases from V and 0 bases from J, with 13 bases in between. The CDR3 is CASNPTGDSNQPQHF. The CDR3 DNA reads as TGCGCCAGCAACCCGACAGGAGATAGCAATCAGCCCCAGCATTTT.

The chain recombines TRBV6-5 with TRBJ1-3; no definite D call. The CDR3 is 13 amino acids. The ends were cut back, 0 bases at V and 4 bases at J, with 4 bases in the middle. CDR1 and CDR2 from the germline V gene are MNHEY and SVGAGI. CDR3 region: CASSYSPGNTIYF. CDR3 DNA: TGTGCCAGCAGTTACTCCCCGGGAAACACCATATATTTT.

J is TRBJ1-1 and V is TRBV19; 8 bases are a match to TRBD1. The V segment lost 6 bases and the J segment 1 base; nucleotides outside the gene matches: 4. This CDR3 has 14 residues. Germline V gene data show CDR1 as LNHDA and CDR2 as SQIVND (reference sequence). The CDR3 reads CASRVTGANTEAFF. CDR3 DNA sequence: TGTGCCAGTAGGGTGACAGGGGCGAACACTGAAGCTTTCTTT.

Comments on this clone: Other DNA sequences of this sample code for an identical CDR3. The chain has TRBV6-5 and TRBJ1-1; D not certain. Trimming removed 5 bases from V and 0 bases from J, with 10 bases in between. From germline, CDR1 is MNHEY and CDR2 SVGAGI. The CDR3 consists of 14 residues. The CDR3 coding sequence is TGTGCCAGCAGTACTGGGCTCTTGAACACTGAAGCTTTCTTT. It encodes CASSTGLLNTEAFF.